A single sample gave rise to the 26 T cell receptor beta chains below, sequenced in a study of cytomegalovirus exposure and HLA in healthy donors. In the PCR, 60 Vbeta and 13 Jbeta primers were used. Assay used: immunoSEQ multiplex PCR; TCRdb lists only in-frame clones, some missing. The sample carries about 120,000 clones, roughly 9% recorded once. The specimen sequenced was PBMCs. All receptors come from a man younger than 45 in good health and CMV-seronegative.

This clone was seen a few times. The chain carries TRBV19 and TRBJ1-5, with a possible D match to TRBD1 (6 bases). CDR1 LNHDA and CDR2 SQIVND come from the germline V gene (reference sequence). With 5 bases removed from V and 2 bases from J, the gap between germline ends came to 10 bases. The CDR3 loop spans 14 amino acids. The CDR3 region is CASSVAGGNQPQHF. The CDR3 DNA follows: TGTGCCAGTAGTGTGGCAGGGGGCAATCAGCCCCAGCATTTT.

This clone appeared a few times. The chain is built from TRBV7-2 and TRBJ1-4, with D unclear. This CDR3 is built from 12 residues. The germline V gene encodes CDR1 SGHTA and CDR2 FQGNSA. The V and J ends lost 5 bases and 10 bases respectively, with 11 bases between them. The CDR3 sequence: CASSLNTGKLFF. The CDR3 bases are TGTGCCAGCAGCCTCAATACGGGAAAACTGTTTTTT.

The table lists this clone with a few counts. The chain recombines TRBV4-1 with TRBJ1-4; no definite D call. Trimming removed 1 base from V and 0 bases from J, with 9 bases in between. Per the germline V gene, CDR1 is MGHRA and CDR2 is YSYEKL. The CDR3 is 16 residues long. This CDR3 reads CASSQATGATNEKLFF. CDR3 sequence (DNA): TGCGCCAGCAGCCAAGCGACCGGGGCAACTAATGAAAAACTGTTTTTT.

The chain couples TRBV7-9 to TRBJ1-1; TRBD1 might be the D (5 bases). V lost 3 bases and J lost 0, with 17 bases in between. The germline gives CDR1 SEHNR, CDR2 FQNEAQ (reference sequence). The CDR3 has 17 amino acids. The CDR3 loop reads CASSLGQGGRMNTEAFF. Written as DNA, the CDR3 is TGTGCCAGCAGCTTGGGCCAGGGTGGACGCATGAACACTGAAGCTTTCTTT.

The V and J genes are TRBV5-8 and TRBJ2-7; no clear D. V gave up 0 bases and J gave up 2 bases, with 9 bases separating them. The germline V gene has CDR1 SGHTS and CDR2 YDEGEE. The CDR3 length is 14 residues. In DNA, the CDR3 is TGTGCCAGCAGCTTGGTCAGGATTACCTACGAGCAGTACTTC. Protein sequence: CASSLVRITYEQYF. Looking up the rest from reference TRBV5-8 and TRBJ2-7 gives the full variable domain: EAGVTQSPTHLIKTRGQQATLRCSPISGHTSVYWYQQALGLGLQFLLWYDEGEERNRGNFPPRFSGRQFPNYSSELNVNALELEDSALYLCASSLVRITYEQYFGPGTRLTVT.

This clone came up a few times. CDR3 sequence: CASSQRLSQGRAFF. The CDR3 DNA sequence: TGCGCCAGCAGCCAGAGGTTAAGTCAGGGAAGGGCTTTCTTT. The chain joins TRBV4-1 to TRBJ1-1; D might be TRBD1 (5 bases). The CDR3 loop spans 14 amino acids. Germline CDR1 MGHRA, CDR2 YSYEKL. The V end was cut by 3 bases, the J end by 11 bases, with 19 bases between.

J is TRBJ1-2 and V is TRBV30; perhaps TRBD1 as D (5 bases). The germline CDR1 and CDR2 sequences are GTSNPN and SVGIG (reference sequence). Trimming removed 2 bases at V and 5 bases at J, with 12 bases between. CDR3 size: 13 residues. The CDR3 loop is CAWSMGGVYGYTF. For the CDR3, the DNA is TGTGCCTGGAGTATGGGGGGAGTTTATGGCTACACCTTC.

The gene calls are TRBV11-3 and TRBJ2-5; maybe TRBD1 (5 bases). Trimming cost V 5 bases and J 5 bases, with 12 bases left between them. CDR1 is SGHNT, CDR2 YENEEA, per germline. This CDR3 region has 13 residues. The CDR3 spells CASSGRTLETQYF. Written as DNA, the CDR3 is TGTGCCAGCAGCGGTCGGACACTCGAGACCCAGTACTTC. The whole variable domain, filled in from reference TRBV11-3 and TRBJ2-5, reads EAGVVQSPRYKIIEKKQPVAFWCNPISGHNTLYWYLQNLGQGPELLIRYENEEAVDDSQLPKDRFSAERLKGVDSTLKIQPAELGDSAVYLCASSGRTLETQYFGPGTRLLVL.

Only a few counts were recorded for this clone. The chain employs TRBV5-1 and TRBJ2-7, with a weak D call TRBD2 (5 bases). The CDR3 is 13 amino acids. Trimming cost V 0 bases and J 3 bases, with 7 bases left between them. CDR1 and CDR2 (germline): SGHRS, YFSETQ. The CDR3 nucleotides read TGCGCCAGCAGCTTGGACGGGGACTACGAGCAGTACTTC. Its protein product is CASSLDGDYEQYF.

CDR3 sequence (DNA): TGCAGCGTTGAAGATATCGGACAGGGATTCGCCGAGCAGTACTTC. This translates into CSVEDIGQGFAEQYF. V usage is TRBV29-1 and J usage is TRBJ2-7, with 8 bases matching TRBD1. The germline gives CDR1 SQVTM, CDR2 ANQGSEA. The ends lost 0 bases at V and 6 bases at J; junction bases unmatched: 10. The CDR3 sequence is 15 residues long.

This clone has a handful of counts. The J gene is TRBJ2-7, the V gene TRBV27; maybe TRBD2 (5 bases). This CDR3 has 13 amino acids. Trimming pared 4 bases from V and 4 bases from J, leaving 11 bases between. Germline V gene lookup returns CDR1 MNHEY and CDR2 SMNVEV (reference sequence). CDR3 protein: CASSYRTGYEQYF. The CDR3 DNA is TGTGCCAGCAGTTACCGGACTGGGTACGAGCAGTACTTC.

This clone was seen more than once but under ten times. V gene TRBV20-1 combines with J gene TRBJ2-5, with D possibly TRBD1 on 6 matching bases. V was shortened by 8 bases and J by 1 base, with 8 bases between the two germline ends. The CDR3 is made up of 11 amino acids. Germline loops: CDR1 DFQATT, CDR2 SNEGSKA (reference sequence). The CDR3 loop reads CSRTVQETQYF. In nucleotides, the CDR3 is TGCAGTCGGACAGTCCAAGAGACCCAGTACTTC.

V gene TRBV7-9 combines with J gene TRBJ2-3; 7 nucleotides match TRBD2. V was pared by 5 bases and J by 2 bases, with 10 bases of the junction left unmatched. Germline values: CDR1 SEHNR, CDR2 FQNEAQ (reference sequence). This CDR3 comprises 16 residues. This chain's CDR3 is CASSLSTSKITDTQYF. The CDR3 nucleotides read TGTGCCAGCAGCCTATCGACTAGCAAGATCACAGATACGCAGTATTTT. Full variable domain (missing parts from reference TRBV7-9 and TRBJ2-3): DTGVSQNPRHKITKRGQNVTFRCDPISEHNRLYWYRQTLGQGPEFLTYFQNEAQLEKSRLLSDRFSAERPKGSFSTLEIQRTEQGDSAMYLCASSLSTSKITDTQYFGPGTRLTVL.

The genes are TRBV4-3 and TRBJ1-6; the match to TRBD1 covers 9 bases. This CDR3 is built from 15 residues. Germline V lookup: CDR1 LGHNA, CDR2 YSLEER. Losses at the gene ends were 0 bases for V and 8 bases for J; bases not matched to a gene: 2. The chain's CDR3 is CASSQEGTGYSPLHF. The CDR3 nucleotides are TGCGCCAGCAGCCAAGAAGGGACAGGGTATTCACCCCTCCACTTT.

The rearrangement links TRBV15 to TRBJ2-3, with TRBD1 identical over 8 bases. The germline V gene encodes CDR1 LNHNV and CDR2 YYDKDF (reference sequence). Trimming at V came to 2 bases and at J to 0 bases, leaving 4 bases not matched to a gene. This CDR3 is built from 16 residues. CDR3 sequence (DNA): TGTGCCACCAGCAGACCAGGGGGCAAGAGCACAGATACGCAGTATTTT. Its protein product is CATSRPGGKSTDTQYF.

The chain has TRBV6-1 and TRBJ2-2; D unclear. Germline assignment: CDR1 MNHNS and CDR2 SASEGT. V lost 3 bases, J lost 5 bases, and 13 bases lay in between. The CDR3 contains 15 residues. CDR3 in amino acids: CASSESSARTGELFF. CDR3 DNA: TGTGCCAGCAGTGAGTCGTCTGCTAGGACCGGGGAGCTGTTTTTT.

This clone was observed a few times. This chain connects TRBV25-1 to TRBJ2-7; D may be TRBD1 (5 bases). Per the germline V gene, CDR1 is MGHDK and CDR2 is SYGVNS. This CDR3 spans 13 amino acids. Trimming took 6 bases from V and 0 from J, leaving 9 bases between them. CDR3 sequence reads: CASRGAASYEQYF. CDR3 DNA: TGTGCCAGCAGAGGGGCGGCCTCCTACGAGCAGTACTTC.

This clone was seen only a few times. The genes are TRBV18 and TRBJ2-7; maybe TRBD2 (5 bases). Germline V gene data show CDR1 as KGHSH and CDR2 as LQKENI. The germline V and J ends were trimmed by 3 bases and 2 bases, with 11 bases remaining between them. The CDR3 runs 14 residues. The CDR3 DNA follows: TGTGCCAGCTCACCGTCCGGGAATCCCTACGAGCAGTACTTC. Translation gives CASSPSGNPYEQYF.

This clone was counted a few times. DNA for the CDR3: TGTGCCAGTAGTAACAGGGTCTCTGGAAACACCATATATTTT. This encodes CASSNRVSGNTIYF. The J gene is TRBJ1-3, the V gene TRBV19; maybe TRBD1 (6 bases). CDR3 length: 14 amino acids. V lost 4 bases and J lost 0, with 7 bases in between. Germline CDR1 LNHDA, CDR2 SQIVND (reference sequence). The whole variable domain, filled in from reference TRBV19 and TRBJ1-3, reads DGGITQSPKYLFRKEGQNVTLSCEQNLNHDAMYWYRQDPGQGLRLIYYSQIVNDFQKGDIAEGYSVSREKKESFPLTVTSAQKNPTAFYLCASSNRVSGNTIYFGEGSWLTVV.

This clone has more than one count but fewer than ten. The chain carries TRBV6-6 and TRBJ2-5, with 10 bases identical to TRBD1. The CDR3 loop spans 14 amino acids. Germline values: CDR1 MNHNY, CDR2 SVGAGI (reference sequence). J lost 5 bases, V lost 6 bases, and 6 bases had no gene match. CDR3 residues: CASSRPGQGETQYF. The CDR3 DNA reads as TGTGCCAGCAGCCGCCCGGGACAGGGGGAGACCCAGTACTTC.

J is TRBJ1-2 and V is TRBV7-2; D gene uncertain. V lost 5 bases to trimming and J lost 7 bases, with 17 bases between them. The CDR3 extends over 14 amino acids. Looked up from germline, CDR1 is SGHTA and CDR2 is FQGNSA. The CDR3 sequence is CASSLTPFEGGYTF. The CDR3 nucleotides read TGTGCCAGCAGCCTAACCCCGTTCGAGGGTGGCTACACCTTC. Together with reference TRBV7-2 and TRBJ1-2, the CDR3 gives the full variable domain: GAGVSQSPSNKVTEKGKDVELRCDPISGHTALYWYRQSLGQGLEFLIYFQGNSAPDKSGLPSDRFSAERTGGSVSTLTIQRTQQEDSAVYLCASSLTPFEGGYTFGSGTRLTVV.

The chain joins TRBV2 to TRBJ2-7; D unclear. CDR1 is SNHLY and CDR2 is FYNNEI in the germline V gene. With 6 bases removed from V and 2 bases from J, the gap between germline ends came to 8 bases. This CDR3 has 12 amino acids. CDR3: CASSRQAYEQYF. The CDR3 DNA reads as TGTGCCAGCAGCAGACAAGCCTACGAGCAGTACTTC.

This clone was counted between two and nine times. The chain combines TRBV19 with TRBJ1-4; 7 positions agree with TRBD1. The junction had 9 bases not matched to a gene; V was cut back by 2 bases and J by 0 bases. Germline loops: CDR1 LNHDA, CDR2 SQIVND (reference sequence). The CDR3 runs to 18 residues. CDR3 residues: CASSIFRGRAATNEKLFF. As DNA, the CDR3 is TGTGCCAGTAGTATATTTAGGGGGCGGGCGGCAACTAATGAAAAACTGTTTTTT.

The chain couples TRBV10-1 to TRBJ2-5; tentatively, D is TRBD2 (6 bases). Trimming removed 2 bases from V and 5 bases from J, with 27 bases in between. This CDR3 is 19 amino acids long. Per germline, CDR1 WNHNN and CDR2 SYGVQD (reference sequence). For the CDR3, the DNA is TGCGCCAGCAGTGAGGGCTCGAGTAGCGGCGTGCGAAGATGGGAGACCCAGTACTTC. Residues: CASSEGSSSGVRRWETQYF.

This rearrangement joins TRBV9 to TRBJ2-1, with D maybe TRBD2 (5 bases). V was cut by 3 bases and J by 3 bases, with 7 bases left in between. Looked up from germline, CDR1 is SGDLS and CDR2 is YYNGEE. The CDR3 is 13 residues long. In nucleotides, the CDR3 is TGTGCCAGCAGCGCCCGGGGCTACAATGAGCAGTTCTTC. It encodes CASSARGYNEQFF.

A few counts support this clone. CDR3 DNA: TGTGCCACCAGCAGTACTAGCGCCCAAGAGACCCAGTACTTC. Residues: CATSSTSAQETQYF. The chain joins TRBV15 to TRBJ2-5; 7 positions agree with TRBD2. The CDR3 length is 14 residues. Looked up from germline, CDR1 is LNHNV and CDR2 is YYDKDF (reference sequence). Trimming cost V 3 bases and J 1 base; bases outside gene matches: 2.